A selection of T cell receptor beta chains follows, all from one sample in a study of technical replicates of blood from several donors. Method: immunoSEQ multiplex PCR; TCRdb's copy keeps in-frame clones and lacks some. Among under 70,000 clones, roughly 93% were seen once, and the ten largest hold 0.38%. The sequencing sample was made of T cells isolated from PBMCs. These receptor sequences come from a human donor in good health. The conserved cysteine and the conserved F or W are not part of the CDR3 here. Expanded clones get a size class; other rows say once, few or many, or leave the size out.

J gene | V gene | clone size | CDR3 protein
TRBJ2-5 | TRBV30 | . | AWTSGGETQY
TRBJ2-3 | TRBV29-1 | . | SGQTEETDTQY
TRBJ2-2 | TRBV6-5 | . | ASSYTTGPGELF
TRBJ2-1 | TRBV6-6 | few | ASTYYAGDEQF
TRBJ2-7 | TRBV5-1 | . | ASSTDMGGTSGYEQY
TRBJ2-1 | TRBV9 | . | ASSVKGQGAGNEQF
TRBJ1-1 | TRBV10-1 | once | ASSERGTTEAF
TRBJ2-5 | TRBV2 | . | ASSEGTSGRSSRDQY
TRBJ2-1 | TRBV15 | . | ATTTGTSGNEQF
TRBJ2-5 | TRBV28 | . | ASSYYRGETQY
TRBJ1-2 | TRBV19 | . | ASKTGHYGYT
TRBJ2-1 | TRBV4-1 | . | ASSGLEVYSNEQF
TRBJ2-7 | TRBV4-1 | . | ASSQVDFVGALSYEQY
TRBJ1-2 | TRBV4-1 | once | ASSMLTGGIGYT
TRBJ2-7 | TRBV7-2 | . | ASSLLAGAAYEQY
TRBJ2-3 | TRBV11-2 | . | ASSSRTSGGTDTQY
TRBJ2-1 | TRBV27 | . | ASSFPGGEQF
TRBJ2-7 | TRBV27 | . | ASLGGTYEQY
TRBJ2-2 | TRBV11-2 | . | ASNRGRVDGTGELF
TRBJ2-7 | TRBV11-2 | . | ASTQGYINEQY
TRBJ2-7 | TRBV11-1 | once | ASSLSSYSYEQY
TRBJ2-3 | TRBV7-3 | once | ASSRLAGGIDTQY
TRBJ1-2 | TRBV28 | . | ASSLKGAYIYGYT
TRBJ2-5 | TRBV9 | . | ASSVGDSSETQY
TRBJ2-5 | TRBV30 | . | AWRAPGKETQY
TRBJ2-3 | TRBV7-6 | . | ASSSYTGVSTDTQY
TRBJ2-7 | TRBV6-1 | . | ASSVQESGEQY
TRBJ1-1 | TRBV6-5 | . | ASSAGSSGTTEAF
TRBJ2-2 | TRBV5-1 | . | ASTKGPGQTGELF
TRBJ1-1 | TRBV6-5 | . | ASSYTTGTANTEAF
TRBJ2-2 | TRBV11-1 | . | ASSLSREPGELF
TRBJ2-7 | TRBV30 | once | AGDRTAHEQY
TRBJ2-7 | TRBV5-1 | once | ASSYYRDSREPLSNEQY
TRBJ2-7 | TRBV29-1 | . | SARVSLSYEQY
TRBJ1-4 | TRBV6-1 | . | ASRWGGVTDEKLF
TRBJ2-1 | TRBV6-5 | . | ASSLQKYYNEQF
TRBJ2-7 | TRBV6-1 | . | ASSEASGLTDYEQY
TRBJ1-2 | TRBV28 | . | ASSLGGVGGYT
TRBJ2-5 | TRBV9 | . | ASNLAGQGGETQY
TRBJ1-1 | TRBV4-3 | once | ASSQIPGQMNTEAF
TRBJ2-7 | TRBV27 | . | ASSLLGAGDYEQY
TRBJ2-7 | TRBV29-1 | . | SVEDLRQGGEQY